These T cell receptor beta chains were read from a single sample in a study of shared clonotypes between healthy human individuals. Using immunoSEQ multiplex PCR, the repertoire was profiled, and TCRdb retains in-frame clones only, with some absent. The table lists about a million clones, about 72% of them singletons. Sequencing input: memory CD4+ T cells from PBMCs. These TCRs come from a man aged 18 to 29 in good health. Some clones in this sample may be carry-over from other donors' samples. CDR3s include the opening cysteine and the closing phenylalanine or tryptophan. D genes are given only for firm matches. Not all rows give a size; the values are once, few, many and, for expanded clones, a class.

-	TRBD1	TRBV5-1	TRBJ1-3	TGCGCCAGTCAACAGGGGGCCTTTCCTGGAAACACCATATATTTT	CASQQGAFPGNTIYF
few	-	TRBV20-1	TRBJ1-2	TGCAGTGCCATTTCCCCCTATGGCTACACCTTC	CSAISPYGYTF
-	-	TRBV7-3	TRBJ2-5	TGTGCCAGCAGCCGGAGGTCTCGCGCGCTACGAGACAAAGAGACCCAGTACTTC	CASSRRSRALRDKETQYF
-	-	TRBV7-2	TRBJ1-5	TGTGCCAGCAGCCCCCCCCGATTAAGGCAGCCCCAGCATTTT	CASSPPRLRQPQHF
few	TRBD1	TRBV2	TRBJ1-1	TGTGCCAGCAGTGAAATTGGGACAGGGACTGTAACTGAAGCTTTCTTT	CASSEIGTGTVTEAFF
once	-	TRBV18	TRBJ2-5	TGTGCCAGCTCAAGGGTGTCCCTAGAGACCCAGTACTTC	CASSRVSLETQYF
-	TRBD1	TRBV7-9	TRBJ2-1	TGTGCCAGCCGAGGACAGGGGCGCGATGAGCAGTTCTTC	CASRGQGRDEQFF
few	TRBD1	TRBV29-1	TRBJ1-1	TGCAGCGTTGACGCTACCGGGACAGAAAACACTGAAGCTTTCTTT	CSVDATGTENTEAFF
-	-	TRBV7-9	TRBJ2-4	TGTGCCAGCAGCTTAGCGCTAATGGGTAAAAACATTCAGTACTTC	CASSLALMGKNIQYF
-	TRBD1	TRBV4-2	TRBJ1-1	TGTGCCAGCAGCCAAGTGAGGACAGGGTCGGCCACTGAAGCTTTCTTT	CASSQVRTGSATEAFF
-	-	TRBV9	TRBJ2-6	TGTGCCAGCAGCGTAGGACAGGGACTGAGCTCTGGGGCCAACGTCCTGACTTTC	CASSVGQGLSSGANVLTF
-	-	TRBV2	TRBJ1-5	TGTGCCAGCAGTGGGACCCTACCTCAAGACCAGCCCCAGCATTTT	CASSGTLPQDQPQHF
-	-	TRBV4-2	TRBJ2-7	TGTGCCAGCAGCCGCCGCGGGAACGGAGACGAGCAGTACTTC	CASSRRGNGDEQYF
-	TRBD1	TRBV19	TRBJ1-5	TGTGCCGGGGGGGACAGGACCGGGAAGCCCCAGCATTTT	CAGGDRTGKPQHF
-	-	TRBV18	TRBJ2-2	TGTGCCAGCTCACCAGATCACGTCGGGAACACCGGGGAGCTGTTTTTT	CASSPDHVGNTGELFF
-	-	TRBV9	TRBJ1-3	TGTGCCAGCAGCGTAGCTACAGGAGTTGGAAACACCATATATTTT	CASSVATGVGNTIYF
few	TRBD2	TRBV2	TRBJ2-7	TGTGCCAGCAGTGGCGGGAGCTTCTACGAGCAGTACTTC	CASSGGSFYEQYF
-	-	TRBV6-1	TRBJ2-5	TGTGCCAGCAACTACCATGTGGGCAGGGCCGAGACCCAGTACTTC	CASNYHVGRAETQYF
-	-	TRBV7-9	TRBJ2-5	TGTGCCAGCAGCCCACCGATAAGGGGCGGAAAGCAAGAGACCCAGTACTTC	CASSPPIRGGKQETQYF
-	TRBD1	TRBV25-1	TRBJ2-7	TGTGCCAGCACCGGGGTAGGACAGGGTTACGAGCAGTACTTC	CASTGVGQGYEQYF